This TCR beta chain emerged from a study of cytomegalovirus exposure and HLA in healthy donors. The CDR3 covers 12 residues. Trimming removed 3 bases at V and 4 bases at J, with 6 bases between. Germline CDR1 SNHLY, CDR2 FYNNEI. Points on this clone: Its target is unknown.

General observations from the study: Indistinguishable V segments, including TRBV6-2 and TRBV6-3, were excluded. The authors reported that TCR beta sequences could predict HLA-A and HLA-B alleles. These predictions were accurate for most subjects in the first cohort. Sequencing likely caused a cluster of highly shared sequence variants.

PCR primers comprised 60 Vbeta and 13 Jbeta primers. Using immunoSEQ multiplex PCR, the repertoire was profiled, and TCRdb retains in-frame clones only, with some absent. Of tens of thousands of clones listed, around nine tenths were seen once; the top ten hold approximately 10%. Sequencing was carried out using PBMCs. This TCR came from a man in his thirties or forties in good health and CMV-seropositive. The chain is built from TRBV2 and TRBJ1-2, with no clear D. CDR3 sequence reads: CASSDRTYGYTF. CDR3 sequence (DNA): TGTGCCAGCAGTGACAGAACCTATGGCTACACCTTC.